What follows are 26 T cell receptor beta chains derived from one specimen sequenced in a study of blood T cell repertoires in COVID-19. Repertoires were generated with immunoSEQ multiplex PCR, while TCRdb's copy carries only in-frame clones and drops some. The sample lists under 250,000 clones, approximately 86% occurring once. The sample comprised peripheral blood. The receptors come from a woman aged 60-75 years who had recovered from COVID-19.

The chain employs TRBV4-3 and TRBJ1-6; 7 nucleotides line up with TRBD1. The CDR3 runs to 22 residues. V lost 0 bases and J lost 0; bases outside the gene matches: 17. Germline lookup yields CDR1 LGHNA and CDR2 YSLEER. The CDR3 coding sequence is TGCGCCAGCAGCCAAGATCCCTCGGAATGGGACAGTGAAAGCTCCTATAATTCACCCCTCCACTTT. Amino acids: CASSQDPSEWDSESSYNSPLHF.

This chain joins TRBV4-1 and TRBJ2-3, with TRBD2 matching over 10 bases. The V gene end was trimmed by 2 bases and the J gene end by 10 bases; junction bases not matched to a gene: 12. The CDR3 is made up of 16 amino acids. Looked up from germline, CDR1 is MGHRA and CDR2 is YSYEKL. CDR3 bases: TGCGCCAGCAGCCAAAGGCTAGCGGGGGACCTTCGTGCGCAGTATTTT. Residues: CASSQRLAGDLRAQYF.

The gene calls are TRBV11-3 and TRBJ2-7, with D possibly TRBD2 on 6 matching bases. The CDR3 extends over 13 amino acids. Trimming removed 5 bases from V and 7 bases from J, with 15 bases in between. Germline CDR1 and CDR2: SGHNT and YENEEA. As DNA, the CDR3 is TGTGCCAGCAGCCCGGACCCGGCGGGGGAGCAGTACTTC. Translated, it gives CASSPDPAGEQYF. Full variable domain (remainder filled in from reference TRBV11-3 and TRBJ2-7): EAGVVQSPRYKIIEKKQPVAFWCNPISGHNTLYWYLQNLGQGPELLIRYENEEAVDDSQLPKDRFSAERLKGVDSTLKIQPAELGDSAVYLCASSPDPAGEQYFGPGTRLTVT.

This chain uses TRBV7-2 with TRBJ1-5, with D possibly being TRBD1 (5 bases). CDR3 length: 15 residues. The germline gives CDR1 SGHTA, CDR2 FQGNSA. Deletions cut 1 base from V and 4 bases from J, with 11 bases between. The CDR3 region has the DNA TGTGCCAGCAGCTTAGGGAGACAGACAAATCAGCCCCAGCATTTT. It specifies CASSLGRQTNQPQHF. Using reference TRBV7-2 and TRBJ1-5 for the parts outside the CDR3, the full variable domain is GAGVSQSPSNKVTEKGKDVELRCDPISGHTALYWYRQSLGQGLEFLIYFQGNSAPDKSGLPSDRFSAERTGGSVSTLTIQRTQQEDSAVYLCASSLGRQTNQPQHFGDGTRLSIL.

CDR3 region: CASSLDPGGVSLHF. The CDR3 coding sequence is TGTGCCAGCAGCTTGGACCCGGGGGGGGTGTCCCTCCACTTT. J is TRBJ1-6 and V is TRBV7-2; maybe TRBD1 (5 bases). V was trimmed by 3 bases and J by 14 bases, leaving 17 bases between them. Germline V gene lookup returns CDR1 SGHTA and CDR2 FQGNSA. This CDR3 is 14 amino acids long.

The chain employs TRBV7-9 and TRBJ1-2, with TRBD1 as a possible D gene (6 bases). From germline, CDR1 is SEHNR and CDR2 FQNEAQ (reference sequence). This CDR3 is 16 amino acids long. Trimming pared 5 bases from V and 4 bases from J, leaving 20 bases between. CDR3 sequence (DNA): TGTGCCAGCAGCCCAGGGGCGGGGGGCGCCACCTATGGCTACACCTTC. Its translation is CASSPGAGGATYGYTF.

The chain joins TRBV15 to TRBJ1-3, with a tentative D call TRBD1 (5 bases). Trimming removed 0 bases at V and 0 bases at J, with 9 bases between. The germline V gene has CDR1 LNHNV and CDR2 YYDKDF (reference sequence). CDR3 length equals 16 residues. Here the CDR3 DNA reads TGTGCCACCAGCAGAGATCGGGGGAGCTCTGGAAACACCATATATTTT. Translating it yields CATSRDRGSSGNTIYF.

For the CDR3, the DNA is TGTGCCAGCAGTTTCCTCCCGGGACAGGGGACCGGGGAGCTGTTTTTT. It translates to CASSFLPGQGTGELFF. This chain connects TRBV27 to TRBJ2-2; 10 nucleotides match TRBD1. With V trimmed by 3 bases and J by 5 bases, 6 bases remained unmatched. Germline CDR1 is MNHEY and CDR2 is SMNVEV (reference sequence). The CDR3 spans 16 residues.

This chain joins TRBV19 and TRBJ2-2; TRBD1 agrees at 9 bases. The CDR3 contains 16 residues. In germline, CDR1 is LNHDA, CDR2 SQIVND (reference sequence). Trimming removed 9 bases from V and 1 base from J; junction bases left unmatched: 9. CDR3 protein: CASRTGAAMNTGELFF. The DNA for the CDR3 is TGTGCCAGCCGGACAGGGGCCGCGATGAACACCGGGGAGCTGTTTTTT.

This chain links TRBV7-3 with TRBJ1-4; 7 bases line up with TRBD1. Germline V lookup: CDR1 SGHTA, CDR2 FQGTGA. V gave up 1 base and J gave up 0 bases; unmatched junction bases: 8. CDR3 length: 18 amino acids. CDR3 in amino acids: CASSLMPGTAATNEKLFF. In DNA, the CDR3 is TGTGCCAGCAGCTTAATGCCCGGGACAGCTGCAACTAATGAAAAACTGTTTTTT. Based on the CDR3 plus reference TRBV7-3 and TRBJ1-4, the full variable domain is GAGVSQTPSNKVTEKGKYVELRCDPISGHTALYWYRQSLGQGPEFLIYFQGTGAADDSGLPNDRFFAVRPEGSVSTLKIQRTERGDSAVYLCASSLMPGTAATNEKLFFGSGTQLSVL.

The CDR3, as DNA: TGTGCCAGCAGTGTGGGCCCAGACTACGAGCAGTACTTC. Translation gives CASSVGPDYEQYF. The J gene is TRBJ2-7, the V gene TRBV6-4, with D hard to call. Germline lookup yields CDR1 MRHNA and CDR2 SNTAGT. CDR3 length equals 13 residues. Trimming cost V 4 bases and J 3 bases, with 10 bases left between them.

The chain recombines TRBV2 with TRBJ2-3; 7 bases align to TRBD2. Germline CDR1 and CDR2: SNHLY and FYNNEI. CDR3 length: 16 residues. Losses at the gene ends were 5 bases for V and 6 bases for J; bases not matched to a gene: 14. CDR3 DNA sequence: TGTGCCAGCAGTACCCTTGTGAGGGACGGGGGGGATACGCAGTATTTT. This encodes CASSTLVRDGGDTQYF.

The rearrangement uses TRBV4-2 and TRBJ1-4; D not resolved. CDR1 is LGHNA, CDR2 YNFKEQ, per germline. Trimming took 4 bases from V and 8 from J, leaving 8 bases between them. The CDR3 is 12 amino acids. For the CDR3, the DNA is TGTGCCAGCAGCCCCCCGGGGGAAAAACTGTTTTTT. Translating gives CASSPPGEKLFF.

This chain's CDR3 is CAISINAGASKNIQYF. In DNA, the CDR3 is TGTGCCATCAGTATAAACGCGGGGGCTTCGAAAAACATTCAGTACTTC. The chain couples TRBV19 to TRBJ2-4, with a possible D match to TRBD2 (7 bases). This CDR3 is 16 amino acids long. In germline, CDR1 is LNHDA, CDR2 SQIVND (reference sequence). Trimming took 10 bases from V and 4 from J, leaving 23 bases between them.

The chain combines TRBV13 with TRBJ1-1; 7 nucleotides line up with TRBD1. The germline V gene has CDR1 PRHDT and CDR2 FYEKMQ (reference sequence). The CDR3 runs 15 residues. Losses at the gene ends were 0 bases for V and 6 bases for J; bases not matched to a gene: 7. CDR3 nucleotide sequence: TGTGCCAGCAGCTTAGGCAGGGGGGAGATCCCTGAAGCTTTCTTT. Protein: CASSLGRGEIPEAFF.

This chain connects TRBV3-1 (or the pseudogene TRBV3-2) to TRBJ2-2; 16 nucleotides line up with TRBD2. The junction had 2 bases not matched to a gene; V was cut back by 3 bases and J by 4 bases. This CDR3 has 17 amino acids. The germline V gene has CDR1 LGHDT and CDR2 YNNKEL (reference sequence). CDR3: CASSQGLAGGLTGELFF. CDR3 DNA: TGTGCCAGCAGCCAGGGACTAGCGGGGGGGCTCACCGGGGAGCTGTTTTTT.

This chain links TRBV6-2 or TRBV6-3 with TRBJ2-5; tentative D call: TRBD1 (7 bases). V dropped 6 bases and J dropped 3 bases, with 20 bases sitting between them. There are 16 residues in the CDR3. Germline V CDR1 and CDR2: MNHEY, SVGEGT. CDR3 sequence reads: CASSPWGDSYEETQYF. DNA for the CDR3: TGTGCCAGCAGCCCCTGGGGGGACAGTTATGAAGAGACCCAGTACTTC.

The V and J genes are TRBV18 and TRBJ1-1; 7 positions agree with TRBD1. CDR1 is KGHSH and CDR2 is LQKENI in the germline V gene. V shed 3 bases and J 3 bases; nucleotides not matched to a gene: 7. The CDR3 spans 15 residues. The CDR3 sequence is CASSPGGRGDTEAFF. For the CDR3, the DNA is TGTGCCAGCTCACCCGGTGGCAGGGGGGACACTGAAGCTTTCTTT. The full variable domain, in which reference TRBV18 and TRBJ1-1 provide the parts outside the CDR3, is NAGVMQNPRHLVRRRGQEARLRCSPMKGHSHVYWYRQLPEEGLKFMVYLQKENIIDESGMPKERFSAEFPKEGPSILRIQQVVRGDSAAYFCASSPGGRGDTEAFFGQGTRLTVV.

The gene calls are TRBV5-4 and TRBJ2-5; 7 positions match TRBD2. The V gene's germline CDR1 is SGHNT and CDR2 YYREEE (reference sequence). The CDR3 has 14 amino acids. With 3 bases clipped from V and 0 bases from J, the junction kept 2 bases outside the gene matches. The CDR3 nucleotides read TGTGCCAGCAGCTCTGGGAGGGACCAAGAGACCCAGTACTTC. Translating it yields CASSSGRDQETQYF.

The chain uses TRBV3-1 (or the pseudogene TRBV3-2) and TRBJ2-6, with 10 nucleotides matching TRBD2. The CDR3 contains 18 residues. V trimming: 4 bases; J trimming: 2 bases; junction bases outside the gene matches: 8. Germline lookup yields CDR1 LGHDT and CDR2 YNNKEL (reference sequence). Written as DNA, the CDR3 is TGTGCCAGCAGCCGTAGATTTAGCGGGGGGCCTGGGGCCAACGTCCTGACTTTC. Amino acid sequence: CASSRRFSGGPGANVLTF.

This clone was counted between two and nine times. The V and J genes are TRBV11-2 and TRBJ2-7; D not certain. The length of the CDR3 is 13 residues. The ends were cut back, 0 bases at V and 1 base at J, with 4 bases in the middle. Per germline, CDR1 SGHAT and CDR2 FQNNGV. CDR3 residues: CASSLEASYEQYF. The CDR3 DNA reads as TGTGCCAGCAGCTTAGAGGCTTCCTACGAGCAGTACTTC.

The chain couples TRBV5-1 to TRBJ1-2; D is possibly TRBD1 (5 bases). The CDR3 covers 15 residues. Germline V gene lookup returns CDR1 SGHRS and CDR2 YFSETQ. V lost 4 bases, J lost 3 bases, and 16 bases lay in between. The CDR3 region has the DNA TGCGCCAGCAGCCCCCTGGAGGGGTCGGACTATGGCTACACCTTC. Amino acids: CASSPLEGSDYGYTF.

The V gene is TRBV3-1 (or the pseudogene TRBV3-2), the J gene TRBJ2-2; 8 bases map to TRBD1. V was clipped by 1 base and J by 3 bases; unmatched bases: 4. Germline CDR1 LGHDT, CDR2 YNNKEL (reference sequence). This CDR3 has 16 amino acids. The DNA of the CDR3 is TGTGCCAGCAGCCAAGGGACAGGGTATTACACCGGGGAGCTGTTTTTT. This codes for CASSQGTGYYTGELFF.

The V call is TRBV3-1 (or the pseudogene TRBV3-2), the J call TRBJ2-1; D possibly corresponds to TRBD2 (6 bases). V dropped 0 bases and J dropped 15 bases, with 21 bases sitting between them. CDR1 is LGHDT and CDR2 is YNNKEL in the germline V gene (reference sequence). This CDR3 is 15 amino acids long. The CDR3 region is CASSQDPLRGDRRFF. CDR3 DNA: TGTGCCAGCAGCCAAGACCCGCTCCGCGGGGATAGGCGGTTCTTC.

The rearrangement uses TRBV19 and TRBJ1-6; a possible D gene is TRBD1 (6 bases). Trimming removed 6 bases at V and 10 bases at J, with 13 bases between. CDR1 is LNHDA, CDR2 SQIVND, per germline (reference sequence). This CDR3 has 13 amino acids. This chain's CDR3 is CASRQGIESPLHF. CDR3 coding DNA: TGTGCCAGTAGACAGGGAATCGAATCACCCCTCCACTTT.

The V call is TRBV7-2, the J call TRBJ2-7; D remains ambiguous. With 2 bases removed from V and 2 bases from J, the gap between germline ends came to 7 bases. The CDR3 length is 13 residues. Germline loops: CDR1 SGHTA, CDR2 FQGNSA. The CDR3 spells CASSLFGAYEQYF. Here the CDR3 DNA reads TGTGCCAGCAGCTTATTCGGAGCCTACGAGCAGTACTTC.